This TCR beta chain was sequenced during a study of blood T cells in healthy people across ages. It was with a sample-barcoded 5' primer and a J-beta primer mix that a second PCR of roughly 7 to 12 cycles was run. CDR3-containing paired-end reads numbering at least 2.5 million came from each sample. TCRdb used MiXCR to reprocess the 5' RACE reads, holding one entry per CDR3 protein. Of roughly 730,000 distinct CDR3 sequences in the sample, approximately 60% are singletons; the top ten hold 25% to 30%. This CDR3 has 13 amino acids. Germline CDR1 is SNHLY and CDR2 is FYNNEI. V was clipped by 7 bases and J by 9 bases, with 13 bases between them.

This chain connects TRBV2 to TRBJ1-6; D remains unclear. This receptor was obtained from a man aged 40-50 years in good health. Source material: blood. Here the CDR3 DNA reads TGTGCCAGCACGTCCCTAGCTGGTTCACCCCTCCACTTT. This sequence encodes CASTSLAGSPLHF.